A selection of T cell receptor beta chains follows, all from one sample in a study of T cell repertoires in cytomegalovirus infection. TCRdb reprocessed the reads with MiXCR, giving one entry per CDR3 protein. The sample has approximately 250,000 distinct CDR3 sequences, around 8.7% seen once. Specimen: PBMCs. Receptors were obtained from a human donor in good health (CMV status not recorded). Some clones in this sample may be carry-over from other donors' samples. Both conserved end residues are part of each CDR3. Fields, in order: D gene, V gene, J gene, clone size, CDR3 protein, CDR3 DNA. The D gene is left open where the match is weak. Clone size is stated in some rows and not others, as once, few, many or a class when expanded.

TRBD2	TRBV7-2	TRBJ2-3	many	CASSLIAGLSPDTQYF	TGTGCCAGCAGCCTTATAGCGGGACTTTCTCCAGATACGCAGTATTTT
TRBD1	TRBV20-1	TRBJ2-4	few	CSVTGGWNIQYF	TGCAGTGTCACAGGGGGCTGGAACATTCAGTACTTC
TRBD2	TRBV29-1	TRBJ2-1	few	CSVDRLAGMNEQFF	TGCAGCGTTGACCGACTAGCGGGTATGAATGAGCAGTTCTTC
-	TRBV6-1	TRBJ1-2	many	CASSASVLNYGYTF	TGTGCCAGCAGTGCATCCGTCCTCAACTATGGCTACACCTTC
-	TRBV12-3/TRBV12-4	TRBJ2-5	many	CASSLEAGQETQYF	TGTGCCAGCAGTTTAGAGGCGGGCCAAGAGACCCAGTACTTC
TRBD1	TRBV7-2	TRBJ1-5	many	CASSPRQGLGNQPQHF	TGTGCCAGCAGCCCCAGACAGGGCCTGGGCAATCAGCCCCAGCATTTT
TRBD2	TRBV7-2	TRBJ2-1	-	CASTLAGGPFNEQFF	TGTGCCAGCACTCTAGCGGGGGGTCCCTTCAATGAGCAGTTCTTC
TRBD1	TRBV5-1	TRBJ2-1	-	CASSKGQGDSKQFF	TGCGCCAGCAGCAAAGGACAGGGAGATAGTAAGCAGTTCTTC
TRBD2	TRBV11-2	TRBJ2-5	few	CASRPGTSGQETQYF	TGTGCCAGCAGACCCGGGACTAGCGGACAAGAGACCCAGTACTTC
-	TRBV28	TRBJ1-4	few	CTSSSQRATNEKLFF	TGTACCAGCAGTTCGCAACGGGCAACTAATGAAAAACTGTTTTTT
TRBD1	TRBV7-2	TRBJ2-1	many	CASSLNRGGEQFF	TGTGCCAGCAGCTTAAACAGGGGTGGTGAGCAGTTCTTC
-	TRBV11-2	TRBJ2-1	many	CASSGVSSSYNEQFF	TGTGCCAGCTCGGGGGTCTCGAGCTCCTACAATGAGCAGTTCTTC
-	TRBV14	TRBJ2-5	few	CASSQDYGPQYF	TGTGCCAGCAGCCAAGATTACGGTCCCCAGTACTTC
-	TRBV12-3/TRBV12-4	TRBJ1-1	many	CASREQNARNTEAFF	TGTGCCAGCAGGGAACAAAACGCGAGGAACACTGAAGCTTTCTTT
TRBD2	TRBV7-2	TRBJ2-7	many	CASSSMGLAGDEQYF	TGTGCCAGCAGCTCGATGGGACTAGCGGGCGACGAGCAGTACTTC
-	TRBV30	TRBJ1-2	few	CAWSVGPPGGTQLSGYTF	TGTGCCTGGAGTGTAGGCCCCCCGGGGGGGACTCAACTGAGTGGCTACACCTTC
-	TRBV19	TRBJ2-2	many	CASSIVRGIERDTGELFF	TGTGCCAGTAGTATAGTCCGGGGTATAGAGAGGGACACCGGGGAGCTGTTTTTT
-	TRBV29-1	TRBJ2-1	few	CSVEGREGSSYNEQFF	TGCAGCGTTGAAGGGAGAGAGGGAAGCTCCTACAATGAGCAGTTCTTC
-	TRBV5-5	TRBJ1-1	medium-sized	CASSLDLDINGLGTEAFF	TGTGCCAGCAGCTTGGACCTTGACATAAACGGCTTGGGCACTGAAGCTTTCTTT
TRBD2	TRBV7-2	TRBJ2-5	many	CASSLASLAGGETQYF	TGTGCCAGCAGCTTAGCTAGTTTAGCGGGGGGGGAGACCCAGTACTTC
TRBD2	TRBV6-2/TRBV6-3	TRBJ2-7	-	CASSPGLAGVREQYF	TGTGCCAGCAGCCCCGGACTAGCGGGGGTACGGGAGCAGTACTTC
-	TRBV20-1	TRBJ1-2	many	CSASQLYGYTF	TGCAGTGCTAGTCAGCTCTATGGCTACACCTTC
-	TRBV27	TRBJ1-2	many	CASSLSQGNGYTF	TGTGCCAGCAGTTTATCGCAGGGAAATGGCTACACCTTC
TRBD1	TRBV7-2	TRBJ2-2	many	CASRDRVNGELFF	TGTGCCAGCAGGGACAGGGTGAACGGGGAGCTGTTTTTT
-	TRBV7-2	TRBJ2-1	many	CASSPFPPSSYNEQFF	TGTGCCAGCAGCCCCTTTCCCCCCAGCTCCTACAATGAGCAGTTCTTC
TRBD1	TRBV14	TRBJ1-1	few	CASSQVRLGQEAFF	TGTGCCAGCAGCCAAGTTCGTTTGGGACAGGAAGCTTTCTTT
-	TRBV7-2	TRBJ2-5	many	CASSLGGGPETQYF	TGTGCCAGCAGCTTAGGCGGGGGCCCTGAGACCCAGTACTTC
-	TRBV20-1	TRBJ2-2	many	CSGDSDTGELFF	TGCAGTGGCGACAGCGACACCGGGGAGCTGTTTTTT
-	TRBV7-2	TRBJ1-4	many	CASSTQLGAAEKLFF	TGTGCCAGCAGCACCCAACTCGGGGCGGCTGAAAAACTGTTTTTT
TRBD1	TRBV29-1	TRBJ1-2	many	CSAYGLQGLRGYGYTF	TGCAGCGCCTACGGATTACAGGGGCTCCGCGGCTATGGCTACACCTTC
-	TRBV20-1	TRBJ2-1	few	CSAPAGKGSYNEQFF	TGCAGTGCGCCGGCGGGAAAGGGGTCCTACAATGAGCAGTTCTTC
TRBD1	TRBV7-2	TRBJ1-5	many	CASSANRGHQPQHF	TGTGCCAGCAGCGCTAACAGGGGGCATCAGCCCCAGCATTTT
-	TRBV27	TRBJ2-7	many	CASGGLSPYEQYF	TGTGCCAGTGGGGGCTTATCCCCCTACGAGCAGTACTTC
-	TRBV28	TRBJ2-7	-	CASSLRSFSYEQYF	TGTGCCAGCAGTTTAAGAAGTTTCTCCTACGAGCAGTACTTC
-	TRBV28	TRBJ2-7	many	CASSYSSTSSYEQYF	TGTGCCAGCAGCTACTCTTCTACGAGCTCCTACGAGCAGTACTTC
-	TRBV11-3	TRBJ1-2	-	CASSLSGLKGYTF	TGTGCCAGCAGCTTATCAGGATTGAAGGGCTACACCTTC
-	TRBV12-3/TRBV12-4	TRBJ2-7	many	CASSSGGRSYEQYF	TGTGCCAGCAGTTCGGGCGGACGCTCCTACGAGCAGTACTTC
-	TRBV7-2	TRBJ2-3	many	CASSPWTKTDTQYF	TGTGCCAGCAGCCCCTGGACTAAGACAGATACGCAGTATTTT
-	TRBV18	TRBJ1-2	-	CASSPLRGEVYGYTF	TGTGCCAGCTCACCCCTACGGGGAGAGGTCTATGGCTACACCTTC
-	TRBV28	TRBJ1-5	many	CASSLYRDNQPQHF	TGTGCCAGCAGTTTGTACAGGGACAATCAGCCCCAGCATTTT
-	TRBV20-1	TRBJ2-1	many	CSARDLDRVSVRWEQFF	TGCAGTGCTAGAGATCTAGATCGGGTGAGCGTAAGGTGGGAGCAGTTCTTC
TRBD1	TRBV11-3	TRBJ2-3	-	CASSLTLTGASTDTQYF	TGTGCCAGCAGCCTTACCCTTACAGGGGCGAGCACAGATACGCAGTATTTT
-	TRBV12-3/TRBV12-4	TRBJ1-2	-	CASGPGIEYGYTF	TGTGCCAGCGGGCCGGGTATAGAATATGGCTACACCTTC
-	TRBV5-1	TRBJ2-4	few	CASSLLDGAKNIQYF	TGCGCCAGCAGCTTATTAGATGGGGCCAAAAACATTCAGTACTTC
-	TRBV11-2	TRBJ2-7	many	CASSPQGREQYF	TGTGCCAGCAGCCCCCAGGGTCGCGAGCAGTACTTC
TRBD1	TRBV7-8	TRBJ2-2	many	CASSLSRGQGNTGELFF	TGTGCCAGCAGCTTATCAAGGGGACAGGGGAACACCGGGGAGCTGTTTTTT
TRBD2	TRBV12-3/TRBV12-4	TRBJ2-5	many	CASSYLGRAQETQYF	TGTGCCAGCAGCTACTTGGGGAGGGCCCAAGAGACCCAGTACTTC
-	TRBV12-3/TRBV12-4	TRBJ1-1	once	CASSFVQARNTEAFF	TGTGCCAGCAGTTTTGTACAGGCCCGGAACACTGAAGCTTTCTTT
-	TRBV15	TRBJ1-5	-	CATQGAGGNQPQHF	TGTGCCACCCAAGGGGCCGGGGGCAATCAGCCCCAGCATTTT